The sequence of this T cell receptor beta chain was determined in a study of blood T cells in healthy people across ages. With a J-beta primer mix and a sample-barcoded 5' primer, a second PCR ran 7 to 11 cycles. Via MiXCR, TCRdb re-called the 5' RACE reads, giving one row per CDR3 protein. The sample contains about 680,000 distinct CDR3 sequences, 49% of which appear only once. This CDR3 is built from 14 residues. The V gene's germline CDR1 is MNHEY and CDR2 SMNVEV (reference sequence). Points on this clonotype: The junction departs from the called germline gene at one end, perhaps through a read error.

The genes are TRBV27 and TRBJ1-4; TRBD1 might be the D (5 bases). This receptor was identified in a woman aged 55-70 years in good health. The specimen sequenced was blood. DNA for the CDR3: TGTGCCGGCAGCAAATGGGGGTTTAATGAAAAACTGTTTTTT. This gives the protein CAGSKWGFNEKLFF.